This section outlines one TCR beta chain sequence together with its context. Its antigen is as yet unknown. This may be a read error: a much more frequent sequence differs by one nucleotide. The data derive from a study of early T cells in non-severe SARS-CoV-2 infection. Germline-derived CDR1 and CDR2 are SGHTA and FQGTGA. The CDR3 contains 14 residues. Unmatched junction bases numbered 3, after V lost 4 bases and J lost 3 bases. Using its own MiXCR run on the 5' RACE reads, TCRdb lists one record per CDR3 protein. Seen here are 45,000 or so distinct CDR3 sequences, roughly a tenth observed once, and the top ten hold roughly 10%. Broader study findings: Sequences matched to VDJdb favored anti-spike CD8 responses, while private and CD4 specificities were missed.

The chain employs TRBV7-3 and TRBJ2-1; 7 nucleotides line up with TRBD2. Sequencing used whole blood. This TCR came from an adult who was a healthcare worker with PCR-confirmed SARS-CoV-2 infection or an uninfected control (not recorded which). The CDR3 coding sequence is TGTGCCAGCAGCTCCGGGGGGAACTACAATGAGCAGTTCTTC. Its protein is CASSSGGNYNEQFF.